The clone carrying this T cell receptor (beta chain) was detected many times. The antigen remains unidentified. The length of the CDR3 is 16 residues. V was trimmed by 3 bases and J by 6 bases, leaving 15 bases between them. Germline V gives CDR1 SEHNR, CDR2 FQNEAQ (reference sequence). This record belongs to a study of T-cell reconstitution after alpha-beta-depleted transplantation in children. Study-wide results and caveats: From surviving recipient T cells and thymic progenitors came the high day-60 TCRbeta diversity observed in some patients. Several hundred expanded graft clones reportedly gave rise to the alpha-beta T cells present about two months after transplant. The main origin of T-cell counts and diversity one year after transplant was newly produced T cells.

Preparation of the TCRbeta library involved a method that used unique molecular identifiers. TCRdb redid the calling of the PCR reads with MiXCR, one entry per CDR3 protein. The data show approximately 650,000 distinct CDR3 sequences, with roughly 13% seen just once and around 0.8% held by the top ten. This chain joins TRBV7-9 and TRBJ1-6; D gene ambiguous. The sample in question was PBMCs, obtained before TCRalphabeta/CD19-depleted stem cell transplant. The clonotype was recovered from a girl aged 2 to 9 with congenital amegakaryocytic thrombocytopenia, due to receive a stem cell transplant. CDR3 sequence: CASSFLGPLSNSPLHF. The CDR3 DNA sequence: TGTGCCAGCAGCTTCCTAGGACCCCTATCTAATTCACCCCTCCACTTT. Variable domain in full (rest from reference TRBV7-9 and TRBJ1-6): DTGVSQNPRHKITKRGQNVTFRCDPISEHNRLYWYRQTLGQGPEFLTYFQNEAQLEKSRLLSDRFSAERPKGSFSTLEIQRTEQGDSAMYLCASSFLGPLSNSPLHFGNGTRLTVT.